This TCR beta chain stems from a study of blood T cell repertoires in COVID-19. Study processing details: Estimation of nucleated cell counts was performed using reference gene primer amplification. TCRdb keeps only in-frame clones here, not all; method: immunoSEQ multiplex PCR. That table furnishes V, J and clone size, whereas the DNA furnished D and trimming. The sample records more than 150,000 clones, 89% being singletons. This TCR was recovered from a man aged 35 to 55 with acute or convalescent COVID-19. The source material was peripheral blood.

The CDR3 sequence is CASSQQGFDGYTF. The CDR3 bases are TGCGCCAGCAGCCAACAGGGTTTCGATGGCTACACCTTC. The chain links TRBV10-2 to TRBJ1-2, with a weak D call TRBD1 (6 bases). The CDR3 contains 13 residues. Germline CDR1 reads WSHSY; CDR2 reads SAAADI. Trimming stripped 6 bases from V and 6 bases from J, with 14 bases between.